Following are 2 T cell receptor beta chains from one sample sequenced in a study of CD8 T cells in ankylosing spondylitis. Study-wide findings and caveats: For ankylosing spondylitis blood, a TCR beta motif of roughly 8 highly homologous variants appeared characteristic.

Each CDR3 protein is one row after TCRdb ran MiXCR on the 5' RACE reads. In the table there are about 330,000 distinct CDR3 sequences, roughly 8% of which are singletons. Which antigens these TCRs recognize remains unknown. The sequenced sample was blood, either unsorted or a sorted T cell fraction (not recorded which). These receptors were collected from a male donor with ankylosing spondylitis.

The chain is built from TRBV12-3 or TRBV12-4 and TRBJ2-1, with 7 bases matching TRBD2. Trimming cost V 7 bases and J 9 bases; bases outside gene matches: 12. The CDR3 runs 14 residues. The CDR3 protein is CASIVDGRELEQFF. The CDR3 DNA reads TGTGCCAGCATCGTGGACGGGCGGGAGCTTGAGCAGTTCTTC.

This clonotype was seen only a few times. The chain employs TRBV14 and TRBJ1-2; a possible D gene is TRBD1 (5 bases). CDR3 length: 15 amino acids. Germline V gene data show CDR1 as SGHDN and CDR2 as FVKESK. V lost 4 bases, J lost 4 bases, and 16 bases lay in between. CDR3 nucleotide sequence: TGTGCCAGCAGCCCCCTTCGGGGGGTCGGCTATGGCTACACCTTC. Protein product: CASSPLRGVGYGYTF.